Listed below are T cell receptor beta chains from one sample, sequenced in a study of patients and donors after allogeneic stem cell transplantation. From the RT-PCR reads, TCRdb called clonotypes with MiXCR, one entry per CDR3 protein. The table lists 410,000 or so distinct CDR3 sequences, roughly 17% of them singletons, with roughly 7% in the top ten. Sequenced input: blood, either unsorted or a sorted T cell fraction (not recorded which). The source is a human donor who was either an allogeneic HSCT recipient or a stem cell or donor lymphocyte infusion donor (not recorded which). It is not recorded whose cells these are; they may come from a transplant donor. Both conserved end residues are part of each CDR3. D genes are given only for firm matches. The listing skips clone size in some rows; elsewhere it reads once, few, many or a size class.

>.|TRBV10-3|many|TRBJ2-1
CALSQGPSSYNEQFF
TGTGCCCTATCTCAGGGACCCAGCTCCTACAATGAGCAGTTCTTC
>.|TRBV20-1|.|TRBJ2-3
CRAGSTDTQYF
TGCAGGGCGGGAAGCACAGATACGCAGTATTTT
>.|TRBV27|.|TRBJ2-7
CASTRRGGGSAYEQYF
TGTGCCAGCACGCGTCGAGGGGGGGGCTCCGCCTACGAGCAGTACTTC
>TRBD1|TRBV15|few|TRBJ1-4
CATGTGAYEKLFF
TGTGCCACCGGAACAGGGGCTTATGAAAAACTGTTTTTT
>TRBD2|TRBV20-1|few|TRBJ2-3
CSARPVPGTIPTDTQYF
TGCAGTGCTAGACCCGTCCCGGGGACTATCCCCACAGATACGCAGTATTTT
>.|TRBV4-1|many|TRBJ1-5
CASSQVDRNQPQHF
TGCGCCAGCAGCCAAGTGGACAGAAATCAGCCCCAGCATTTT
>TRBD1|TRBV6-1|.|TRBJ2-2
CATPDRANTGELFF
TGTGCCACCCCGGACAGGGCAAACACCGGGGAGCTGTTTTTT
>TRBD1|TRBV12-3/TRBV12-4|many|TRBJ2-7
CASSLDRGEQYF
TGTGCCAGCAGTTTGGACAGGGGCGAGCAGTACTTC
>TRBD1|TRBV5-6|few|TRBJ2-5
CASSFGTGGRETQYF
TGTGCCAGCAGCTTCGGGACAGGGGGCAGAGAGACCCAGTACTTC
>TRBD2|TRBV18|few|TRBJ2-7
CASSPLAGKYEQYF
TGTGCCAGCTCACCACTAGCGGGAAAATACGAGCAGTACTTC
>TRBD1|TRBV29-1|few|TRBJ2-7
CSVERDSTYEQYF
TGCAGCGTTGAAAGGGACAGTACCTACGAGCAGTACTTC
>.|TRBV4-1|.|TRBJ1-2
CASSHARRESLYGYTF
TGCGCCAGCAGCCACGCCCGACGGGAGAGCCTCTATGGCTACACCTTC
>TRBD2|TRBV11-2|.|TRBJ2-1
CASSPVRLADEQFF
TGTGCCAGCAGCCCAGTGAGACTAGCGGATGAGCAGTTCTTC
>TRBD1|TRBV4-1|few|TRBJ2-4
CASSQVGTGKDIQYF
TGCGCCAGCAGCCAAGTTGGGACAGGGAAGGACATTCAGTACTTC
>TRBD1|TRBV5-5|.|TRBJ1-5
CASSYGTYRDRGRQPQHF
TGTGCCAGCAGCTACGGCACCTACCGGGACAGGGGGCGTCAGCCCCAGCATTTT
>.|TRBV2|.|TRBJ2-1
CASSEMDEQFF
TGTGCCAGCTCAGAGATGGATGAGCAGTTCTTC
>TRBD2|TRBV4-3|few|TRBJ2-1
CASSQGFGVSGGAWNEQFF
TGCGCCAGCAGCCAAGGTTTCGGTGTTAGCGGGGGGGCCTGGAATGAGCAGTTCTTC
>.|TRBV20-1|few|TRBJ2-1
CSARAPGVEIYNEQFF
TGCAGTGCTAGGGCGCCAGGGGTAGAAATTTACAATGAGCAGTTCTTC
>TRBD1|TRBV6-1|.|TRBJ1-6
CASSGGTGVSYNSPLHF
TGTGCCAGCAGTGGTGGAACAGGGGTCTCCTATAATTCACCCCTCCACTTT
>TRBD1|TRBV5-5|few|TRBJ1-2
CASKRTGFDYGYTF
TGTGCCAGCAAGAGGACAGGGTTCGACTATGGCTACACCTTC
>.|TRBV4-2|few|TRBJ1-5
CASRARGGSNQPQHF
TGTGCCAGCAGGGCCCGTGGGGGAAGCAATCAGCCCCAGCATTTT
>TRBD2|TRBV20-1|few|TRBJ2-7
CSASGTNPSYEQYF
TGCAGTGCGAGCGGGACCAACCCATCCTACGAGCAGTACTTC
>.|TRBV9|few|TRBJ1-4
CASSVGGAGEKLFF
TGTGCCAGCAGCGTAGGGGGTGCGGGCGAAAAACTGTTTTTT
>.|TRBV6-2/TRBV6-3|.|TRBJ1-2
CASSPRLYGYTF
TGTGCCAGCAGTCCCCGACTCTATGGCTACACCTTC
>.|TRBV2|many|TRBJ2-2
CASSAVGGELFF
TGTGCCAGCAGTGCGGTGGGTGGGGAGCTGTTTTTT
>.|TRBV7-6|.|TRBJ1-1
CASCSRLGGNTEAFF
TGTGCCAGCTGTTCTAGACTGGGAGGGAACACTGAAGCTTTCTTT
>.|TRBV6-1|many|TRBJ1-1
CATKIDRGATEAFF
TGTGCCACCAAAATTGATAGGGGTGCCACTGAAGCTTTCTTT
>TRBD1|TRBV7-9|.|TRBJ2-7
CASSFSGTGAYEQYF
TGTGCCAGCAGCTTTTCGGGGACAGGGGCCTACGAGCAGTACTTC
>TRBD2|TRBV27|.|TRBJ2-1
CASSYSTSPYNEQFF
TGTGCCAGCAGTTATTCGACTAGCCCGTACAATGAGCAGTTCTTC
>TRBD2|TRBV29-1|.|TRBJ2-1
CSVEYLAGGSLGEQFF
TGCAGCGTTGAATACCTAGCGGGGGGTTCACTTGGTGAGCAGTTCTTC
>.|TRBV3-1|.|TRBJ2-7
CASSASRAYEQYF
TGTGCCAGCAGTGCTAGCCGCGCCTACGAGCAGTACTTC
>.|TRBV9|.|TRBJ1-1
CASSVAGRGPNTEAFF
TGTGCCAGCAGCGTAGCGGGCAGGGGACCCAACACTGAAGCTTTCTTT
>.|TRBV25-1|few|TRBJ1-1
CASIKGVTEAFF
TGTGCCAGCATCAAGGGGGTAACAGAAGCTTTCTTT
>TRBD2|TRBV2|few|TRBJ2-2
CASSVREVTGELFF
TGTGCCAGCAGTGTGCGGGAGGTCACCGGGGAGCTGTTTTTT
>.|TRBV13|few|TRBJ2-3
CASSPTERTDTQYF
TGTGCCAGCAGCCCCACAGAACGCACAGATACGCAGTATTTT
>.|TRBV6-2/TRBV6-3|few|TRBJ2-4
CASAVAKNIQYF
TGTGCCAGCGCAGTGGCCAAAAACATTCAGTACTTC
>.|TRBV27|.|TRBJ2-7
CASSFLDGPYEQYF
TGTGCCAGCAGTTTCCTGGACGGACCTTACGAGCAGTACTTC
>.|TRBV7-9|.|TRBJ2-1
CASSPAVEYNEQFF
TGTGCCAGCAGCCCCGCGGTCGAGTACAATGAGCAGTTCTTC
>.|TRBV11-3|.|TRBJ2-7
CASSFSGRGILYEQYF
TGTGCCAGCAGCTTCTCGGGCAGGGGAATTCTCTACGAGCAGTACTTC
>TRBD1|TRBV7-8|once|TRBJ2-4
CASSLIRQGMSAKNIQYF
TGTGCCAGCAGCTTAATACGACAGGGGATGTCTGCCAAAAACATTCAGTACTTC
>TRBD1|TRBV5-1|few|TRBJ2-2
CASSLVGGATTGELFF
TGCGCCAGCAGCTTGGTAGGGGGCGCAACCACCGGGGAGCTGTTTTTT
>.|TRBV24-1|.|TRBJ2-1
CATSDPPELGRRSEQFF
TGTGCCACCAGTGATCCTCCGGAATTGGGCCGGCGGAGTGAGCAGTTCTTC
>TRBD1|TRBV20-1|few|TRBJ1-4
CSASARQGAGEKLFF
TGCAGTGCTAGTGCCCGACAGGGGGCTGGTGAAAAACTGTTTTTT
>TRBD1|TRBV30|.|TRBJ1-6
CAWTEGAGSNSPLHF
TGTGCCTGGACTGAGGGGGCAGGGAGTAATTCACCCCTCCACTTT
>.|TRBV20-1|.|TRBJ2-1
CSARALNFGRNEQFF
TGCAGTGCTAGAGCGTTGAATTTCGGCCGGAATGAGCAGTTCTTC
>TRBD2|TRBV6-1|.|TRBJ2-5
CASASGGRGQETQYF
TGTGCCAGCGCTAGCGGGGGACGCGGCCAAGAGACCCAGTACTTC
>.|TRBV12-3/TRBV12-4|.|TRBJ1-1
CASSMGPNTEAFF
TGTGCCAGCAGTATGGGACCAAACACTGAAGCTTTCTTT
>.|TRBV2|.|TRBJ1-5
CASSEDRVGNQPQHF
TGTGCCAGCAGTGAAGACAGGGTTGGGAATCAGCCCCAGCATTTT
>.|TRBV11-3|many|TRBJ1-1
CASSSGGLNTEAFF
TGTGCCAGCAGCTCGGGGGGGTTGAACACTGAAGCTTTCTTT